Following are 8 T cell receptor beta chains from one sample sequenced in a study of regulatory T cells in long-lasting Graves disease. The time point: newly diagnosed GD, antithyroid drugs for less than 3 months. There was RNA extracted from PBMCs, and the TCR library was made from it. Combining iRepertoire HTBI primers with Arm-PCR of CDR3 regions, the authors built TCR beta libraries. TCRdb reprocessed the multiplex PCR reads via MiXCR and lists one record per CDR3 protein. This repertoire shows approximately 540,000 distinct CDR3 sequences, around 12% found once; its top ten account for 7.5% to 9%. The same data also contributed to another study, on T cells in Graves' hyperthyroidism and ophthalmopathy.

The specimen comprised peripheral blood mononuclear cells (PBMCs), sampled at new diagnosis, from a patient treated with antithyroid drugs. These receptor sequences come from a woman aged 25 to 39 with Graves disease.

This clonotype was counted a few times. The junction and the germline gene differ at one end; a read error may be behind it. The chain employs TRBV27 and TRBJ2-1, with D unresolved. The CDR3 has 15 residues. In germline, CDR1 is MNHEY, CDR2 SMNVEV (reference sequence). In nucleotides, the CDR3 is TGTGCCAGCACCAAAACCACGAGCTCCTACAATGAGCAGTCCTTC. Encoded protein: CASTKTTSSYNEQSF.

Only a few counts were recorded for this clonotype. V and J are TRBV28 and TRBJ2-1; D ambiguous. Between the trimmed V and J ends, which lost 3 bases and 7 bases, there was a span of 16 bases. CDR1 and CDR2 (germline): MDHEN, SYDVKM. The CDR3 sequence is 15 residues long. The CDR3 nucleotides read TGTGCCAGCAGTTTCCCGCCCCTATTCTGGAATGAGCAGTTCTTC. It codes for CASSFPPLFWNEQFF.

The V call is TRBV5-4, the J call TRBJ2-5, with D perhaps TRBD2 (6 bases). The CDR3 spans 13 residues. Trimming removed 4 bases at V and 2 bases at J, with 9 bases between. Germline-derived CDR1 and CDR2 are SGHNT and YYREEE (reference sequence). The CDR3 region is CASSGGWQETQYF. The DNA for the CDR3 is TGTGCCAGCAGCGGGGGGTGGCAAGAGACCCAGTACTTC.

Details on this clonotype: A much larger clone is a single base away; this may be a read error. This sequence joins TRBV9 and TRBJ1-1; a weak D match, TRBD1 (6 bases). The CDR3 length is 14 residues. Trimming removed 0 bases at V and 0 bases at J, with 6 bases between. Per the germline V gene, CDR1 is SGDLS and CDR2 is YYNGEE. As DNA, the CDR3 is TGTGCCAGCAGCGTAGAGGGGGTGAACACTGAAGCTTTCTTT. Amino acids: CASSVEGVNTEAFF.

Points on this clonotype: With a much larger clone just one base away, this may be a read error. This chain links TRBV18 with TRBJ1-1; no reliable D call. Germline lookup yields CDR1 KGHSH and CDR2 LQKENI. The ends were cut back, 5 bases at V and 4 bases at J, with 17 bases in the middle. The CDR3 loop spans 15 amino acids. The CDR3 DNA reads TGTGCCAGCTCATACGGGCCAGGCGGGAGCACTGAAGCTTTCTTT. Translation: CASSYGPGGSTEAFF.

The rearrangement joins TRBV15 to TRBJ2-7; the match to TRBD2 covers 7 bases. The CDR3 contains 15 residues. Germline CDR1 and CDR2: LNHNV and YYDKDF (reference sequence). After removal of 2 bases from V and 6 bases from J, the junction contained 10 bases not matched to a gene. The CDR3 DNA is TGTGCCACCAGCAGACCCCCGGGGGGATGGGGCGAGCAGTACTTC. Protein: CATSRPPGGWGEQYF. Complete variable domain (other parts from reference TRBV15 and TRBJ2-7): DAMVIQNPRYQVTQFGKPVTLSCSQTLNHNVMYWYQQKSSQAPKLLFHYYDKDFNNEADTPDNFQSRRPNTSFCFLDIRSPGLGDTAMYLCATSRPPGGWGEQYFGPGTRLTVT.

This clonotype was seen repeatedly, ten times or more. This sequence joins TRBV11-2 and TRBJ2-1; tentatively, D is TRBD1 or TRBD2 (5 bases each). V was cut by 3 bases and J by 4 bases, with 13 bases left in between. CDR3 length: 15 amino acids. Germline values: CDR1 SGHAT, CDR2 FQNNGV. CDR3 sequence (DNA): TGTGCCAGCAGCTTCTTTCGGGGCACATACAATGAGCAGTTCTTC. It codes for CASSFFRGTYNEQFF. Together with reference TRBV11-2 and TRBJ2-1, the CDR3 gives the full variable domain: EAGVAQSPRYKIIEKRQSVAFWCNPISGHATLYWYQQILGQGPKLLIQFQNNGVVDDSQLPKDRFSAERLKGVDSTLKIQPAKLEDSAVYLCASSFFRGTYNEQFFGPGTRLTVL.

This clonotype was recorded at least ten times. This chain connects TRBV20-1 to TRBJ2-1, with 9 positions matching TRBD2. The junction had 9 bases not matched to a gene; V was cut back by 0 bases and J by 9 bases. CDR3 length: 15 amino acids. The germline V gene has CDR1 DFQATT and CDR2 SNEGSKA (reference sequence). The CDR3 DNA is TGCAGTGCTAGAGAGGAGATAGCGGGAGTCCCTGAGCAGTTCTTC. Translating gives CSAREEIAGVPEQFF.